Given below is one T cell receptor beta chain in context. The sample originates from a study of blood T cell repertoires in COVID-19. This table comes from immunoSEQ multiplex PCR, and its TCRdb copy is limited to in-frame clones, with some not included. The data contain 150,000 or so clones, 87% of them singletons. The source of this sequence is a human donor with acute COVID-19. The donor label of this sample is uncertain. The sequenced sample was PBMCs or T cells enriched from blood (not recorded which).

The CDR3 region is CASSLAGLSTYEQYF. CDR3 sequence (DNA): TGTGCCAGCAGCTTAGCAGGACTTTCCACCTACGAGCAGTACTTC. The J gene is TRBJ2-7, the V gene TRBV11-1; tentatively, D is TRBD2 (5 bases). The CDR3 has 15 amino acids. The germline CDR1 and CDR2 sequences are SGHAT and FQDESV (reference sequence). Trimming took 0 bases from V and 2 from J, leaving 11 bases between them.